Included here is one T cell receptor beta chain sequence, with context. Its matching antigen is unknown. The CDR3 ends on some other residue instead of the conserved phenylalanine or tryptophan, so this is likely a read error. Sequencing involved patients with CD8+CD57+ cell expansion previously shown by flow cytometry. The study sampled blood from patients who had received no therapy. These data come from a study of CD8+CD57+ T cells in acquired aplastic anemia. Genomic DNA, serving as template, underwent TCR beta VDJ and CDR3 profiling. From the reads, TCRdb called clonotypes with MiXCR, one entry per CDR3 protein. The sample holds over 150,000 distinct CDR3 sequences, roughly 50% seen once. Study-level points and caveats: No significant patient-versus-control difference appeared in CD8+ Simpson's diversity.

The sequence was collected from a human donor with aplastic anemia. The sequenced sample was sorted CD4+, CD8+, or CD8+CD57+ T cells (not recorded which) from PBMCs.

The CDR3 loop is CTTSREQGNTEAFL. CDR3 sequence (DNA): TGTACCACCAGCAGGGAACAGGGGAACACTGAAGCTTTCCTT. The chain is built from TRBV15 and TRBJ1-1; perhaps TRBD1 as D (6 bases). CDR1 and CDR2 from the germline V gene are LNHNV and YYDKDF (reference sequence). This CDR3 contains 14 residues.